A single sample is the source of the 20 T cell receptor beta chains below, sequenced in a study of blood T cell repertoires in COVID-19. Profiling relied on immunoSEQ multiplex PCR, and the TCRdb table lists in-frame clones only, not all of them. The sample consists of 210,000 or so clones, approximately 80% of them appearing once. Sequencing used PBMCs or T cells enriched from blood (not recorded which). The source of these receptors is a man aged 30 to 45 with acute COVID-19.

This clone is labeled as large. This chain joins TRBV6-2 or TRBV6-3 and TRBJ1-1; 10 nucleotides agree with TRBD1. The CDR3 is made up of 16 amino acids. V lost 2 bases to trimming and J lost 4 bases; unmatched junction nucleotides: 7. Germline V gene lookup returns CDR1 MNHEY and CDR2 SVGEGT. DNA of the CDR3: TGTGCCAGCAGTTACCCGACAGGGGGCCGCGGCACTGAAGCTTTCTTT. As protein: CASSYPTGGRGTEAFF.

V is TRBV5-1 and J is TRBJ2-7; 7 nucleotides match TRBD1. The CDR3 totals 13 residues. V was pared by 3 bases and J by 7 bases, with 7 bases of the junction left unmatched. Germline loops: CDR1 SGHRS, CDR2 YFSETQ. DNA of the CDR3: TGCGCCAGCAGCTGGACGACAGGGAAAGAGCAGTACTTC. This encodes CASSWTTGKEQYF.

The chain employs TRBV28 and TRBJ1-5, with D hard to call. The CDR3 is made up of 12 amino acids. Germline loops: CDR1 MDHEN, CDR2 SYDVKM. Trimming pared 6 bases from V and 2 bases from J, leaving 5 bases between. This CDR3 reads CASSGGNQPQHF. The CDR3 nucleotides read TGTGCCAGCAGCGGGGGCAATCAGCCCCAGCATTTT.

J is TRBJ1-3 and V is TRBV19; no definite D call. CDR3 length: 16 amino acids. Trimming stripped 6 bases from V and 1 base from J, with 16 bases between. The germline gives CDR1 LNHDA, CDR2 SQIVND (reference sequence). This CDR3 is CASRVGGAGSGNTIYF. CDR3 nucleotides: TGTGCCAGTAGGGTGGGCGGCGCGGGTTCTGGAAACACCATATATTTT.

The sample holds one count of this clone. The CDR3 spells CAAIPGGIYGYTF. The CDR3 DNA reads TGTGCCGCCATCCCAGGGGGGATTTATGGCTACACCTTC. The J gene is TRBJ1-2, the V gene TRBV6-6, with 7 nucleotides matching TRBD1. V was clipped by 11 bases and J by 5 bases; unmatched bases: 11. CDR3 length equals 13 residues. The V gene's germline CDR1 is MNHNY and CDR2 SVGAGI (reference sequence).

V and J are TRBV3-1 (or the pseudogene TRBV3-2) and TRBJ2-3, with D tentatively TRBD2 (5 bases). V was trimmed by 0 bases and J by 1 base, leaving 14 bases between them. CDR1 is LGHDT, CDR2 YNNKEL, per germline (reference sequence). The CDR3 loop spans 17 amino acids. The CDR3 DNA reads as TGTGCCAGCAGCCAAGATCTGGGAGAGGTCGGCACAGATACGCAGTATTTT. This translates into CASSQDLGEVGTDTQYF.

The J gene is TRBJ1-3, the V gene TRBV7-9; D is uncertain. The CDR3 contains 16 residues. Germline CDR1 is SEHNR and CDR2 is FQNEAQ (reference sequence). V lost 1 base and J 3 bases, leaving 13 bases between the germline ends. The CDR3 coding sequence is TGTGCCAGCAGCTTAGGGTCGCGCGCGCTTGGAAACACCATATATTTT. This translates into CASSLGSRALGNTIYF.

This rearrangement joins TRBV27 to TRBJ2-1; 10 bases align to TRBD2. The CDR3 spans 15 residues. V was clipped by 6 bases and J by 8 bases; unmatched bases: 10. Germline CDR1 and CDR2: MNHEY and SMNVEV (reference sequence). This chain's CDR3 is CASRDRAGGEDEQFF. CDR3 nucleotide sequence: TGTGCCAGCAGAGACCGAGCGGGGGGGGAGGATGAGCAGTTCTTC.

This chain connects TRBV19 to TRBJ2-1; TRBD2 is a possible D gene (6 bases). V was shortened by 3 bases and J by 8 bases, with 17 bases between the two germline ends. The V gene's germline CDR1 is LNHDA and CDR2 SQIVND (reference sequence). This CDR3 contains 15 residues. In DNA form, the CDR3 reads TGTGCCAGTAGTATTTTTGGGGGGATCGGGGATGAGCAGTTCTTC. It is translated as CASSIFGGIGDEQFF.

V is TRBV11-2 and J is TRBJ2-5, with TRBD2 matching over 11 bases. Trimming took 5 bases from V and 5 from J; bases not matched to a gene: 10. The V gene's germline CDR1 is SGHAT and CDR2 FQNNGV. The CDR3 contains 16 residues. CDR3 nucleotide sequence: TGTGCCAGCAGCCCTACCCGGCTAGCGGGGGGTGAGACCCAGTACTTC. Its translation is CASSPTRLAGGETQYF.

The genes are TRBV27 and TRBJ1-5; D is unclear. V was pared by 6 bases and J by 4 bases, with 10 bases between. The CDR3 sequence is 13 residues long. From germline, CDR1 is MNHEY and CDR2 SMNVEV (reference sequence). CDR3 residues: CASRGSGNQPQHF. CDR3 sequence (DNA): TGTGCCAGCAGGGGGAGCGGGAATCAGCCCCAGCATTTT.

V is TRBV19 and J is TRBJ1-1; maybe TRBD1 (5 bases). Trimming shortened V by 7 bases and J by 5 bases, and 17 bases separated the two germline ends. CDR1 is LNHDA, CDR2 SQIVND, per germline (reference sequence). This CDR3 has 14 amino acids. The CDR3 region has the DNA TGTGCCAGTATCATGAGGGGAGGAAGGACTGAAGCTTTCTTT. It encodes CASIMRGGRTEAFF. Looking up the rest from reference TRBV19 and TRBJ1-1 gives the full variable domain: DGGITQSPKYLFRKEGQNVTLSCEQNLNHDAMYWYRQDPGQGLRLIYYSQIVNDFQKGDIAEGYSVSREKKESFPLTVTSAQKNPTAFYLCASIMRGGRTEAFFGQGTRLTVV.

This clone was counted once. The V gene is TRBV5-6, the J gene TRBJ2-1; tentatively, D is TRBD1 (6 bases). This CDR3 is built from 15 residues. Germline CDR1 is SGHDT and CDR2 is YYEEEE. The V end was cut by 0 bases, the J end by 4 bases, with 11 bases between. The CDR3 DNA reads as TGTGCCAGCAGCTTGGAGGGGGTGACATACAATGAGCAGTTCTTC. Translated, it gives CASSLEGVTYNEQFF.

The chain combines TRBV5-6 with TRBJ2-1, with 9 positions matching TRBD1. The CDR3 totals 16 residues. The J segment lost 5 bases and the V segment lost 2 bases, leaving 8 bases of the junction unmatched. CDR1 is SGHDT and CDR2 is YYEEEE in the germline V gene. CDR3 sequence: CASSLLTGGADNEQFF. The CDR3 region has the DNA TGTGCCAGCAGCTTACTAACAGGGGGCGCAGACAATGAGCAGTTCTTC.

This rearrangement joins TRBV29-1 to TRBJ2-3, with D possibly TRBD1 on 8 matching bases. The germline V gene encodes CDR1 SQVTM and CDR2 ANQGSEA. The CDR3 has 13 residues. This CDR3 reads CTGRTGRTDTQYF. The CDR3 bases are TGCACCGGGAGGACAGGGCGAACAGATACGCAGTATTTT.

This clone was observed a handful of times. Within the sample, other DNA sequences also encode this same CDR3. The chain employs TRBV5-1 and TRBJ1-1, with D perhaps matching TRBD1 (5 bases). The germline CDR1 and CDR2 sequences are SGHRS and YFSETQ. The CDR3 is 13 amino acids. Trimming removed 2 bases from V and 7 bases from J, with 12 bases in between. The CDR3 sequence is CASSLKGQGEAFF. DNA of the CDR3: TGCGCCAGCAGCTTAAAAGGGCAGGGTGAAGCTTTCTTT.

V gene TRBV27 combines with J gene TRBJ1-6; D might be TRBD1 (5 bases). Germline V lookup: CDR1 MNHEY, CDR2 SMNVEV (reference sequence). The CDR3 has 13 amino acids. Trimming pared 3 bases from V and 6 bases from J, leaving 6 bases between. This CDR3 is CASSLTANSPLHF. CDR3 bases: TGTGCCAGCAGTTTGACAGCTAATTCACCCCTCCACTTT.

V is TRBV2 and J is TRBJ1-6; D may be TRBD1 (6 bases). This CDR3 is 13 amino acids long. Germline V gene data show CDR1 as SNHLY and CDR2 as FYNNEI. Trimming pared 4 bases from V and 9 bases from J, leaving 10 bases between. CDR3 DNA sequence: TGTGCCAGCAGTGCAAGGGGGAGTTCACCCCTCCACTTT. Translating it yields CASSARGSSPLHF.

In its sample, this clone was seen a few times. The chain joins TRBV5-1 to TRBJ1-5; TRBD1 aligns across 9 bases. V dropped 4 bases and J dropped 1; count of bases not matched to a gene: 15. This CDR3 has 19 amino acids. Germline V gives CDR1 SGHRS, CDR2 YFSETQ. The CDR3 loop reads CASSPGTGTTLGSNQPQHF. The CDR3 DNA sequence: TGCGCCAGCAGCCCCGGGACAGGGACCACCCTTGGCAGCAATCAGCCCCAGCATTTT.

V is TRBV11-3 and J is TRBJ2-7; TRBD1 matches at 9 bases. Trimming removed 3 bases from V and 4 bases from J; junction bases left unmatched: 4. The CDR3 spans 14 residues. Germline assignment: CDR1 SGHNT and CDR2 YENEEA. CDR3 sequence reads: CASSFRQGVYEQYF. DNA of the CDR3: TGTGCCAGCAGCTTTCGACAGGGGGTTTACGAGCAGTACTTC.